The clone carrying this TCR beta chain was seen repeatedly, ten times or more. Its antigen remains unidentified. The sample comes from a study of T cell repertoires in cytomegalovirus infection. Study-level information: Matching HLA type, along with CMV infection, was indicated by public TCR beta signatures.

Each CDR3 protein is one row after TCRdb ran MiXCR on the reads. The profile covers 100,000 to 150,000 distinct CDR3 sequences, with almost 9% appearing a single time and around a tenth taken by the ten largest. CDR1 and CDR2 (germline): SGHAT, FQNNGV. The CDR3 is made up of 15 amino acids. Trimming at V came to 6 bases and at J to 6 bases, leaving 11 bases not matched to a gene. Study-wide points: Ex vivo responses were dominated by HLA-C-restricted CMV-specific TCR beta clonotypes. Summed frequency of shared TCR beta families picked out CMV carriers who also had the relevant HLA.

The rearrangement joins TRBV11-2 to TRBJ2-3; TRBD2 aligns across 8 bases. This clonotype was obtained from a human donor in good health (CMV status not recorded). Some clones in this sample may be carry-over from other donors' samples. Sequencing input: PBMCs. The CDR3 loop reads CASSFISGARDTQYF. Written as DNA, the CDR3 is TGTGCCAGCAGTTTCATTAGCGGGGCCAGGGATACGCAGTATTTT.